The clone carrying this T cell receptor (beta chain) was counted at least ten times. TCR beta VDJ and CDR3 were profiled, and genomic DNA was the template. MiXCR, applied by TCRdb to the reads, yields one record per CDR3 protein. The sample yields about 210,000 distinct CDR3 sequences, approximately 57% seen once. This CDR3 is built from 16 residues. With 4 bases removed from V and 0 bases from J, the gap between germline ends came to 13 bases. The germline gives CDR1 SEHNR, CDR2 FQNEAQ (reference sequence). This sample was taken from a study of CD8+CD57+ T cells in acquired aplastic anemia. The TCR was taken from a human donor in good health. The rearrangement joins TRBV7-9 to TRBJ2-4; possible D gene TRBD1, 6 bases. Sequences were obtained from sorted CD4+, CD8+, or CD8+CD57+ T cells (not recorded which) from PBMCs. CDR3 in DNA: TGTGCCAGCAGCTCCACAGGGTCACTAGCCAAAAACATTCAGTACTTC. This gives the protein CASSSTGSLAKNIQYF.